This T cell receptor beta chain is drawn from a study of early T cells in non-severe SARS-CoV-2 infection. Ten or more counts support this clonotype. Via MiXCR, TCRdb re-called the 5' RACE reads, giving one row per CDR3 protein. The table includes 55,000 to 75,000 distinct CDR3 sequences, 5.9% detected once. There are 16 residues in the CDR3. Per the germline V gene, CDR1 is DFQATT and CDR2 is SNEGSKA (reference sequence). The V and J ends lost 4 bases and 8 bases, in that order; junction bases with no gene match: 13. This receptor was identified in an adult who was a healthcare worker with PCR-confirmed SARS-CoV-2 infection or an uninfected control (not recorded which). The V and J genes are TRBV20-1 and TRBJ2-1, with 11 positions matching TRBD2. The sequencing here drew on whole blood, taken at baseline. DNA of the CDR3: TGCAGTGCTAATTTATTAGCGGGAGGGGCCACAGATGAGCAGTTCTTC. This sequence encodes CSANLLAGGATDEQFF.